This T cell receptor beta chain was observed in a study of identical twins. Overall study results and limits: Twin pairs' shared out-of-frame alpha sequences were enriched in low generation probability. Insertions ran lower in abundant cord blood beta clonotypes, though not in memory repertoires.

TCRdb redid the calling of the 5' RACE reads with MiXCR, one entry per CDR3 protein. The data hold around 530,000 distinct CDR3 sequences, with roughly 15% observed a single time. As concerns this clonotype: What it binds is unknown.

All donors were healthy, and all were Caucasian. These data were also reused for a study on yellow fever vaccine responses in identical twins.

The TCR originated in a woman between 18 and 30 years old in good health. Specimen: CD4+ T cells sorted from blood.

CDR3 loop: CASSLAGTGFEQYF. CDR3 nucleotide sequence: TGTGCCAGCAGTTTAGCGGGGACAGGGTTCGAGCAGTACTTC. The chain couples TRBV12-3 or TRBV12-4 to TRBJ2-7; the match to TRBD1 covers 9 bases. J lost 6 bases, V lost 0 bases, and 3 bases had no gene match. CDR3 length: 14 residues.